The clone carrying this T cell receptor beta chain has a single count. These data originate in a study of graft-versus-host responses after intestinal transplantation. Here immunoSEQ multiplex PCR was the method, and the copy in TCRdb shows in-frame clones only, minus some. Here the sample spans nearly 100,000 clones, 75% to 95% being singletons. This CDR3 is built from 16 residues. Germline assignment: CDR1 MNHNS and CDR2 SASEGT. Trimming shortened V by 2 bases and J by 2 bases, and 16 bases separated the two germline ends. The starting material was PBMCs, obtained about 460 days after intestinal transplant. The chain joins TRBV6-1 to TRBJ2-7; D not certain. This receptor was taken from a human patient who received an intestinal transplant, so some T cells may come from the graft donor. CDR3 in amino acids: CASSEIWIQSPYEQYF. The CDR3 coding sequence is TGTGCCAGCAGTGAAATTTGGATACAGTCCCCCTACGAGCAGTACTTC.